These T cell receptor beta chains were read from a single sample in a study of T cell responses to AZD1222 COVID-19 vaccine. Here immunoSEQ multiplex PCR was the method, and the copy in TCRdb shows in-frame clones only, minus some. The table shows some 130,000 clones, with 85% to 90% occurring only once. This sample comprised peripheral blood, obtained on day 0 of AZD1222 vaccination. The receptor set was obtained from an adult in good health. CDR3s include the opening cysteine and the closing phenylalanine or tryptophan. D genes are given only for firm matches. The size field is filled for only some rows; it gives once, few, many or a size class.

v_gene	d_gene	abundance	j_gene	CDR3nt	CDR3aa
TRBV2	NA	NA	TRBJ1-5	TGTGCCAGTTCCAGACAGGTTAGAAATCAGCCCCAGCATTTT	CASSRQVRNQPQHF
TRBV6-6	NA	NA	TRBJ2-3	TGTGCCAGCAGTTACGAGGCGGGACCAGATACGCAGTATTTT	CASSYEAGPDTQYF
TRBV19	NA	NA	TRBJ1-1	TGTGCCAGTAGTATGGTACGGAGCAACACTGAAGCTTTCTTT	CASSMVRSNTEAFF
TRBV18	NA	NA	TRBJ1-4	TGTGCCAGCTCACTGGGGCCAAAGGGGAATGAAAAACTGTTTTTT	CASSLGPKGNEKLFF
TRBV11-3	NA	NA	TRBJ2-7	TGTGCCAGCAGCACCGGACAAGGCTTTACCTACGAGCAGTACTTC	CASSTGQGFTYEQYF
TRBV19	NA	NA	TRBJ1-1	TGTGCCAGTAGTATGCGGGGTTTGAACACTGAAGCTTTCTTT	CASSMRGLNTEAFF
TRBV5-4	NA	NA	TRBJ2-7	TGTGCCAGCAGCTTGGCAGACAGGGCGGGGAAAGACGAGCAGTACTTC	CASSLADRAGKDEQYF
TRBV6-4	TRBD1	NA	TRBJ1-5	TGTGCCAGCGGACAGGGAGACAATAGCAATCAGCCCCAGCATTTT	CASGQGDNSNQPQHF
TRBV7-2	NA	NA	TRBJ1-6	TGTGCCAGCAGCTTAGAGTCTAATTCACCCCTCCACTTT	CASSLESNSPLHF
TRBV7-7	NA	NA	TRBJ2-1	TGTGCTAGCAGCCCAGGAAGGGGTGAGCAGTTCTTC	CASSPGRGEQFF
TRBV5-1	NA	NA	TRBJ1-4	TGCGCCAGCAGCTTGGTACCCGATACTAATGAAAAACTGTTTTTT	CASSLVPDTNEKLFF
TRBV2	NA	once	TRBJ1-1	TGTGCCAGCAGTGATACCGGGACCCCATTTGAGGGGTGCCCTGAAGCTTTCTTT	CASSDTGTPFEGCPEAFF
TRBV12-3/TRBV12-4	TRBD1	once	TRBJ1-1	TGTGCCAGCAGGGGGACAGCTGAAGCTTTCTTT	CASRGTAEAFF
TRBV15	TRBD1	NA	TRBJ1-2	TGTGCCACCAGCACCCCCCAGGGGGCTACCTATGGCTACACCTTC	CATSTPQGATYGYTF
TRBV6-1	NA	NA	TRBJ1-6	TGTGCCAGCAGTGAAGTGAGGGGGGCGAATTCACCCCTCCACTTT	CASSEVRGANSPLHF